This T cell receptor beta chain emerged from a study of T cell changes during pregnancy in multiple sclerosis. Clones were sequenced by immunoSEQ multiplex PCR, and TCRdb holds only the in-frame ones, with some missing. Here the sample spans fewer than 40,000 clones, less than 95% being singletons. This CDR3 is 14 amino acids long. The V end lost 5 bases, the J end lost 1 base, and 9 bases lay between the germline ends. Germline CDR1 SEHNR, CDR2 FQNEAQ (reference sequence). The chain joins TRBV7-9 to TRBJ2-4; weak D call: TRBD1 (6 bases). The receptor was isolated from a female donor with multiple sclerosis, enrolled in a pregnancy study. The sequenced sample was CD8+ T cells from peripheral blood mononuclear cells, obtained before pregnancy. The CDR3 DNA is TGTGCCAGCAGCGGCCAGGGGGCCAAAAACATTCAGTACTTC. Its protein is CASSGQGAKNIQYF.